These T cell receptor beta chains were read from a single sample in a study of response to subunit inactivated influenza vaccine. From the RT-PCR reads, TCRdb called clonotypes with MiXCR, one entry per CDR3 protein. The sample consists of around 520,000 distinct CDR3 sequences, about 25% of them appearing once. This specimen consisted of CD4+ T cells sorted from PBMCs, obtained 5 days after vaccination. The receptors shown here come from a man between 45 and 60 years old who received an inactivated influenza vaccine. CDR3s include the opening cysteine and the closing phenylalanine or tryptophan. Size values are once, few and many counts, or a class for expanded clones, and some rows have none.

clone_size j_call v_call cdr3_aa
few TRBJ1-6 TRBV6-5 CASSFWTGASSPLHF
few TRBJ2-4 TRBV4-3 CASSQEGRTSGRAKNIQYF
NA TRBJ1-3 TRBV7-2 CASSLAVGGFVSGNTIYF
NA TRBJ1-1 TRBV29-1 CSVVADKNTEAFF
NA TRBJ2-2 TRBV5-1 CASSMQAPSNTGELFF
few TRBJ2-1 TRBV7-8 CASSFYRLVQDEQFF
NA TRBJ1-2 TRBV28 CASTPGPGGYGYTF
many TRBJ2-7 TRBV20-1 CSARHRHEQYF
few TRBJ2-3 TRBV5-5 CASSWGTSGTDTQYF
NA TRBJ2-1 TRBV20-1 CSAPWGTPTGRSEQFF
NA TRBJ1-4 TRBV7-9 CASSSQAPNEKLFF
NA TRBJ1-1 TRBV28 CASTLRGGNTEAFF
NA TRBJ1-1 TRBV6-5 CASSYYQGGAAFF
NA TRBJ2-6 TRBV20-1 CCARDSAKTNSGANVLTF
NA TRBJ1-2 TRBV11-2 CASSSDLGSGYTF
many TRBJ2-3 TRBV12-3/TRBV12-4 CASSFSGGGGTDTQYF
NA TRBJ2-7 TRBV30 CAWSDTYEQYF
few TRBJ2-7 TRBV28 CASTIGQGVYEQYF
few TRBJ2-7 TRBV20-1 CSASGRLRNEQYF
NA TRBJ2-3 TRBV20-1 CSFLRRGTDTQYF
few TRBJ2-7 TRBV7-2 CASTVAGPYEQYF
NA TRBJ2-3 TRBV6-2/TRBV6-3 CASSHGGSPATDTQYF
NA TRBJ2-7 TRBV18 CASSPPNNYYEQYF
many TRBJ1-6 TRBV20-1 CSARFVTGLNSPLHF
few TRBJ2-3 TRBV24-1 CATSRRADTDTQYF
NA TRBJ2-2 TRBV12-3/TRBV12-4 CASSPRANTGELFF
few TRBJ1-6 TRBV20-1 CSARKDGINSPLHF
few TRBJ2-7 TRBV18 CASSPPMTGAEQYF
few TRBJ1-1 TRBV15 CATHRGTGTEAFF
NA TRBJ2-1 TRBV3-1 CASSSTGHRGAYNEQFF
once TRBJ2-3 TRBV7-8 CASSLPRGLAIHTQYF
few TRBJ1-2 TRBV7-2 CASSLVREGQDGYTF
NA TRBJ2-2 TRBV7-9 CASSRGLSNTGELFF
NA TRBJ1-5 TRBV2 CASSGGVTKGNQPQHF
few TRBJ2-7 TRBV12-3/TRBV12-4 CASSPQTGRGYEQYF
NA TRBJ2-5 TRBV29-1 CSVEIAGTGETQYF
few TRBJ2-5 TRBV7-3 CASSVTGTRRETQYF
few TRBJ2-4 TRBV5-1 CASRRTGENIQYF
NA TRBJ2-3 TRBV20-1 CSARDPLAGVLDTQYF
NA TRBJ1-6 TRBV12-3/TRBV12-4 CASSPGGVGYSPLHF
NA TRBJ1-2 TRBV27 CASRQQGNYGYTF
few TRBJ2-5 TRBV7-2 CASSLHRDRGQETQYF
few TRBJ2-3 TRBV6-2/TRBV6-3 CASRDGTSGTDTQYF
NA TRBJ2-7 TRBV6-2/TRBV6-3 CASRDQNYEQYF
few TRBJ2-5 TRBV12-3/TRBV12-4 CASSFGAGGQETQYF
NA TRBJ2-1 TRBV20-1 CSARGSQPRGTYNEQFF
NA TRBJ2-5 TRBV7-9 CASSYRLGQGAETQYF
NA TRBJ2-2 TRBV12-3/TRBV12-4 CASSLGGVNTGELFF